Listed below are T cell receptor beta chains from one sample, sequenced in a study of lymphopenia after photon versus proton radiotherapy. Sequencing was performed with immunoSEQ multiplex PCR; in TCRdb, only in-frame clones are kept and a portion is missing. The data show almost 25,000 clones, about 84% seen once. Material: peripheral blood, obtained from a patient treated with proton-based radiotherapy. The origin of the receptors is a woman aged 70-85 years with pancreatic cancer. Both conserved end residues are part of each CDR3. D genes are given only for firm matches. Only some rows state a clone size, as once, few, many or a class for expanded clones.

clone_size	v_call	j_call	d_call	cdr3_nt	cdr3_aa
NA	TRBV6-5	TRBJ2-7	NA	TGTGCCAGCAGTTACGGTGGACTAATTTACGAGCAGTACTTC	CASSYGGLIYEQYF
few	TRBV4-1	TRBJ1-1	NA	TGCGCCAGCAGCCAAGCTTCGCAGGTCATGAACACTGAAGCTTTCTTT	CASSQASQVMNTEAFF
few	TRBV7-2	TRBJ1-1	NA	TGTGCCAGCAGCCTTGACACTGAAGCTTTCTTT	CASSLDTEAFF
NA	TRBV30	TRBJ1-1	NA	TGTGCCTGGACAGAGAGGGTTCTGCGAGGGGCAGCTTTCTTT	CAWTERVLRGAAFF
NA	TRBV10-3	TRBJ1-1	TRBD1	TGTGCCACTCAGATTGACAGGGACTTCACTGAAGCTTTCTTT	CATQIDRDFTEAFF
NA	TRBV5-1	TRBJ2-5	NA	TGCGCCAGCAGCTTGGGTGGGTCACCTGGGGAGACCCAGTACTTC	CASSLGGSPGETQYF
NA	TRBV7-9	TRBJ2-7	NA	TGTGCCAGCAGCTTAGGAGAGGTGAGCTCCTACGAGCAGTACTTC	CASSLGEVSSYEQYF
NA	TRBV11-1	TRBJ2-6	NA	TGTGCCAGCAGCCAGACCCCTTCTGGGGCCAACGTCCTGACTTTC	CASSQTPSGANVLTF
NA	TRBV6-1	TRBJ1-3	TRBD1	TGTGCCAGCAGTGAAGGGACAGGGCGATGGAACACCATATATTTT	CASSEGTGRWNTIYF
NA	TRBV5-1	TRBJ2-1	NA	TGCGCCAGCAGCTTGGAGCAGGGCGCCTCGGACGAGCAGTTCTTC	CASSLEQGASDEQFF
NA	TRBV7-2	TRBJ2-5	TRBD1	TGTGCCAGCAGCGAATCGACCGGGACAGGGCTAGAGACCCAGTACTTC	CASSESTGTGLETQYF
NA	TRBV4-1	TRBJ1-4	NA	TGCGCCAGCAGCCAAGATCCGGGGTCCAATGAAAAACTGTTTTTT	CASSQDPGSNEKLFF
NA	TRBV28	TRBJ2-1	NA	TGTGCCAGCAGTCACCTCTGGGGGGGCCGCAATGAGCAGTTCTTC	CASSHLWGGRNEQFF
NA	TRBV6-1	TRBJ1-2	TRBD1	TGTGCCAGCAGTGAATTTCGGACAGGGGCAACTTTAGGCTACACCTTC	CASSEFRTGATLGYTF
NA	TRBV28	TRBJ2-7	NA	TGTGCCAGCAGTACGACAGTGAGCTCCTACGAGCAGTACTTC	CASSTTVSSYEQYF
NA	TRBV19	TRBJ1-2	NA	TGTGCCAGTAGTATACAGGTCGGGGGCTATGGCTACACCTTC	CASSIQVGGYGYTF
NA	TRBV5-4	TRBJ2-5	TRBD1	TGTGCCAGCAGCTTGGACCCGACAGGGGAAGGGGAAGAGACCCAGTACTTC	CASSLDPTGEGEETQYF
NA	TRBV2	TRBJ1-5	NA	TGTGCCAGCAGGGAGGGGAGCAATCAGCCCCAGCATTTT	CASREGSNQPQHF
NA	TRBV19	TRBJ1-1	TRBD1	TGTGCCACCAGGAGGGACAGGGTGAACACTGAAGCTTTCTTT	CATRRDRVNTEAFF
NA	TRBV7-2	TRBJ1-3	NA	TGTGCCAGCAGCTTAGGCGGTGGAAACACCATATATTTT	CASSLGGGNTIYF
once	TRBV19	TRBJ2-6	NA	TGTGCCAGTACCGAGTTTAGGGGGACTGGGGCCAACGTCCTGACTTTC	CASTEFRGTGANVLTF
few	TRBV6-4	TRBJ2-1	NA	TGTGCCAGCAGCACAGGGTTAGGAGAGCAGTTCTTC	CASSTGLGEQFF
NA	TRBV2	TRBJ2-2	NA	TGTGCCAGTAGTACCGACACCGGGGAGCTGTTTTTT	CASSTDTGELFF
NA	TRBV28	TRBJ1-2	TRBD1	TGTGCCAGCGGCTCCCCGGCAGGGGGAAACTATGGCTACACCTTC	CASGSPAGGNYGYTF